The clone carrying this T cell receptor (beta chain) was picked up a small number of times. Its antigen remains unknown. Sequenced material consisted of expressed TCRB transcripts (all of the isolated RNA was reverse transcribed). The protocol was immunoSEQ multiplex PCR, while the TCRdb copy is restricted to in-frame clones and leaves out a portion. The table has hundreds of thousands of clones, roughly a sixth seen once; the top ten hold more than 0.08%. The data were taken from a study of beta chain features in type 1 diabetes. Study results and caveats: Patients and controls would be equally affected if PCR favored shorter templates. Among patients with Type 1 diabetes, TCRB CDR3s were moderately but significantly shorter in every one of the four CD4+ subsets.

The germline gives CDR1 MDHEN, CDR2 SYDVKM. The CDR3 covers 18 residues. V lost 6 bases and J lost 1; bases outside the gene matches: 7. The genes are TRBV28 and TRBJ2-6; TRBD1 aligns across 12 bases. The TCR sequence derives from a young man in good health. The sample consisted of naive CD4+ T cells from blood. The DNA for the CDR3 is TGTGCCAGCAGCCCTCCGGGACAGGGGGCTTCTGGGGCCAACGTCCTGACTTTC. Translating it yields CASSPPGQGASGANVLTF.